This TCR beta chain came from a study of cytomegalovirus exposure and HLA in healthy donors. The count of this clone is one. Its antigen remains unknown. The study, taken as a whole, reports: Excluded were some V segments that proved indistinguishable, including TRBV6-2 and TRBV6-3. In presence/absence analyses, roughly uniform sequencing depth across donors was assumed. CMV serostatus was the only immune exposure information that was available. A later analysis linked a missense variant in DCLRE1C to the trimming of TCR beta V and J genes.

It was with 60 Vbeta and 13 Jbeta primers that the PCR ran. The assay was immunoSEQ multiplex PCR, and TCRdb's table has in-frame clones only and misses some. The sample consists of some 120,000 clones, over 65% of them appearing once. Germline V gene sequence: CDR1 SGHRS, CDR2 YFSETQ. CDR3 length: 14 amino acids. J lost 2 bases, V lost 3 bases, and 4 bases had no gene match. The receptor's source is a man aged 45 to 65 in good health and CMV-seronegative. The V call is TRBV5-1, the J call TRBJ2-5; 7 bases fit TRBD2. The sequencing input was PBMCs. The CDR3 region has the DNA TGCGCCAGCAGCTGGGGCGGGGGACAAGAGACCCAGTACTTC. As protein: CASSWGGGQETQYF.